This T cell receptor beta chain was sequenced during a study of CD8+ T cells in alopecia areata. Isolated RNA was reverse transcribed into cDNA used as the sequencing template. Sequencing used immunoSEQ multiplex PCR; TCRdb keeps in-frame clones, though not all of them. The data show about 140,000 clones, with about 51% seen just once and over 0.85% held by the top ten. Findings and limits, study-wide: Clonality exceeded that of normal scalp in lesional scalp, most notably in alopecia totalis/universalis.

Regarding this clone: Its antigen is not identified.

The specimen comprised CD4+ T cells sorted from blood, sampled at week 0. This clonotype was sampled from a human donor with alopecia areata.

This CDR3 reads CASSRPLGQNPSQYF. CDR3 in DNA: TGTGCCAGCAGCCGCCCTTTGGGACAGAATCCTTCCCAGTACTTC. This chain joins TRBV11-2 and TRBJ2-5, with 7 bases that match TRBD1. Per germline, CDR1 SGHAT and CDR2 FQNNGV. The trim removed 5 bases at V and 9 bases at J, leaving 15 bases unmatched. There are 15 residues in the CDR3.